Listed below are T cell receptor beta chains from one sample, sequenced in a study of blood T cell repertoires in COVID-19. Profiling relied on immunoSEQ multiplex PCR, and the TCRdb table lists in-frame clones only, not all of them. Of 65,000 to 80,000 clones in the sample, approximately 78% were seen once. The sample comprised peripheral blood. The receptors come from a human donor in a cohort sampled during active COVID-19. CDR3s include the opening cysteine and the closing phenylalanine or tryptophan. The order of the fields is clone size, J gene, V gene, D gene, CDR3 DNA, CDR3 protein. D genes are given only for firm matches. The size of a clone is reported for some rows only, either as once, few or many, or as a class for expanded clones.

NA,TRBJ2-1,TRBV27,NA,TGTGCCAGCAGTTTGTGGGGGGATAATGAGCAGTTCTTC,CASSLWGDNEQFF
few,TRBJ1-5,TRBV21-1,NA,TGTGCCAGCAGCAAAGGGATGGACAGAATCAATCAGCCCCAGCATTTT,CASSKGMDRINQPQHF
NA,TRBJ2-2,TRBV4-2,TRBD2,TGTGCCAGCAGCCAAGATGGGGCGGGAGGGAGACACACCGGGGAGCTGTTTTTT,CASSQDGAGGRHTGELFF
NA,TRBJ2-3,TRBV10-1,TRBD2,TGCGCCAGCAGTGTCCCGGGACTAGCGGCCCGAAAGTATTTT,CASSVPGLAARKYF
once,TRBJ2-7,TRBV5-1,TRBD2,TGCGCCAGCAGCTTGCTCACTAGCGACCCCGAGCAGTACTTC,CASSLLTSDPEQYF
NA,TRBJ2-2,TRBV19,NA,TGTGCCAGTAGTCCCCACCGAACAGGGTCCGGGGAGCTGTTTTTT,CASSPHRTGSGELFF
NA,TRBJ1-6,TRBV5-1,NA,TGCGCCAGCAGCTGGGGGGGATCCTATAATTCACCCCTCCACTTT,CASSWGGSYNSPLHF
NA,TRBJ1-5,TRBV5-3,TRBD1,TGTGCCAGAAGCTTGGGACAGGGGGCTCAGCCCCAGCATTTT,CARSLGQGAQPQHF
NA,TRBJ2-7,TRBV18,TRBD1,TGTGCCAGCTCACCGGACAGGGACGAGCAGTACTTC,CASSPDRDEQYF
NA,TRBJ2-1,TRBV30,TRBD1,TGTGCCTGTCAAGGGGGACAGGGGGCAGGGGAGCAGTTCTTC,CACQGGQGAGEQFF
NA,TRBJ1-3,TRBV7-2,NA,TGTGCCAGCAGCGCCCGGGGAGGAGGTCTTGGAAACACCATATATTTT,CASSARGGGLGNTIYF
few,TRBJ2-2,TRBV7-7,TRBD1,TGTGCTAGCAGCTTGACTGACAGGGGGCAAGGCACCGGGGAGCTGTTTTTT,CASSLTDRGQGTGELFF
NA,TRBJ2-3,TRBV29-1,TRBD2,TGCAGCGTCCCCGGACTAGCGGGGACAACAGATACGCAGTATTTT,CSVPGLAGTTDTQYF
once,TRBJ1-2,TRBV27,NA,TGTGCCAGCAGTCCCCGGGGAGGGGGAATGATGTATGGCTACACCTTC,CASSPRGGGMMYGYTF
NA,TRBJ1-2,TRBV27,NA,TGTGCCAGCAGTTATGAGGGGGGGCGCTCTTATAGCTATGGCTACACCTTC,CASSYEGGRSYSYGYTF
NA,TRBJ2-1,TRBV5-5,TRBD1,TGTGCCAGCAGCCCTACCCGGGACCCCAGGGGGAATGAGCAGTTCTTC,CASSPTRDPRGNEQFF
NA,TRBJ2-2,TRBV3-1/TRBV3-2,NA,TGTGCCAGCAGCCGACTCGCGAACACCGGGGAGCTGTTTTTT,CASSRLANTGELFF
NA,TRBJ2-1,TRBV28,TRBD1,TGTGCCAGCAAGACCATCTCCGGGACAGGGGGCTTTGAGCAGTTCTTC,CASKTISGTGGFEQFF
NA,TRBJ1-1,TRBV7-2,TRBD1,TGTGCCAGCAGCTCCCAGGGGGTCGACACTGAAGCTTTCTTT,CASSSQGVDTEAFF
NA,TRBJ2-5,TRBV19,NA,TGTGCCAGTAGTATGACAGTACAAGAGACCCAGTACTTC,CASSMTVQETQYF
NA,TRBJ2-1,TRBV19,TRBD2,TGTGCCAGTAGTCGGACTAGCGGGGGCCGCTCCTACAATGAGCAGTTCTTC,CASSRTSGGRSYNEQFF
NA,TRBJ1-1,TRBV6-2/TRBV6-3,TRBD1,TGTGCCAGCAGTATTGGGACAGGGTCAGCTTTCTTT,CASSIGTGSAFF
NA,TRBJ1-1,TRBV6-6,TRBD1,TGTGCCAGCAGCGGGGACAGGCGGAACACTGAAGCTTTCTTT,CASSGDRRNTEAFF
NA,TRBJ1-5,TRBV19,TRBD1,TGTGCCAGTAGTATGTGGGGACAGGGGGCAGTTCAGCCCCAGCATTTT,CASSMWGQGAVQPQHF
few,TRBJ2-1,TRBV25-1,TRBD2,TGTGCCAGCAGTACTAGCGGGGGGGTTTACAATGAGCAGTTCTTC,CASSTSGGVYNEQFF
NA,TRBJ2-1,TRBV28,TRBD2,TGTGCCAGCAGTACCTCCGGGACTAGCGGATACAATGAGCAGTTCTTC,CASSTSGTSGYNEQFF
NA,TRBJ2-2,TRBV6-5,TRBD1,TGTGCCACCTCGGGACAGGGGGCCGGGGAGCTGTTTTTT,CATSGQGAGELFF
few,TRBJ2-7,TRBV4-1,TRBD2,TGCGCCAGCAGCCAAGCGCCCTCTAGCGGGGCCTCCTACGAGCAGTACTTC,CASSQAPSSGASYEQYF
NA,TRBJ2-1,TRBV5-1,TRBD1,TGCGCCAGCAGCTTGGTGGGGACAGGGGGGAATGAGCAGTTCTTC,CASSLVGTGGNEQFF
NA,TRBJ2-5,TRBV5-5,NA,TGTGCCAGCAGCCCTGCGACTCCGAGGGAGACCCAGTACTTC,CASSPATPRETQYF
NA,TRBJ2-1,TRBV24-1,TRBD1,TGTGCCTCCTCAGGGGGCAGGAATGAGCAGTTCTTC,CASSGGRNEQFF
NA,TRBJ2-1,TRBV9,TRBD1,TGTGCCAGCAGCGCTTCCGGGGACAGGAGTAACAATGAGCAGTTCTTC,CASSASGDRSNNEQFF
NA,TRBJ1-4,TRBV9,NA,TGTGCCAGCAGCTCCCACGGGGGGAAACTGTTTTTT,CASSSHGGKLFF
once,TRBJ2-4,TRBV27,TRBD1,TGTGCCAGCGCCTGGCTCACCGGGACAGGGGCTGGAGCCAAAAACATTCAGTACTTC,CASAWLTGTGAGAKNIQYF
NA,TRBJ2-3,TRBV18,TRBD2,TGTGCCAGCTCACCACCGGGCGGGGGGCTCACAGATACGCAGTATTTT,CASSPPGGGLTDTQYF
NA,TRBJ2-1,TRBV4-2,TRBD2,TGTGCCAGCAGCCTGACTAGCGGGGGTCTCCAAAATGAGCAGTTCTTC,CASSLTSGGLQNEQFF
NA,TRBJ1-5,TRBV19,NA,TGTGCCAGTACTGGATCCGGCAGGGCTTATCAGCCCCAGCATTTT,CASTGSGRAYQPQHF
NA,TRBJ1-1,TRBV10-1,TRBD1,TGCGCCAGCAGTTCACAGGGGATGAACACTGAAGCTTTCTTT,CASSSQGMNTEAFF
NA,TRBJ1-1,TRBV27,NA,TGTGCCGTACACCTAGACAGGACTGAAGCTTTCTTT,CAVHLDRTEAFF
NA,TRBJ1-5,TRBV6-5,NA,TGTGCCAGCAGTTACTCCGGGACATCGACTCATCAAGCCCAGCATTTT,CASSYSGTSTHQAQHF
NA,TRBJ2-2,TRBV5-1,TRBD2,TGCGCCAGCAGCTTCCTAGCGGGGGCCAACACCGGGGAGCTGTTTTTT,CASSFLAGANTGELFF
NA,TRBJ2-7,TRBV5-1,TRBD2,TGCGCCAGCAGCTTGGGGCGGGGGGGATCCTACGAGCAGTACTTC,CASSLGRGGSYEQYF
NA,TRBJ2-5,TRBV19,TRBD1,TGTGCCAGTGAGGACAGGGGGAATAAAGAGACCCAGTACTTC,CASEDRGNKETQYF
NA,TRBJ2-7,TRBV7-9,NA,TGTGCCAGCAGCTTGGGGGGTAGACAGCGCACCTACGAGCAGTACTTC,CASSLGGRQRTYEQYF
NA,TRBJ1-1,TRBV6-5,NA,TGTGCCAGCAGACCCGGGGACTCACGAGCCACTGAAGCTTTCTTT,CASRPGDSRATEAFF
NA,TRBJ2-1,TRBV10-3,TRBD1,TGTGCCATCAGTGAGAGGTTCGCTAGGACAGGCTCCTACAATGAGCAGTTCTTC,CAISERFARTGSYNEQFF
NA,TRBJ2-3,TRBV28,TRBD1,TGTGCCAGCAGTTTAGACCTACAGGGGCTCAAAGATACGCAGTATTTT,CASSLDLQGLKDTQYF
NA,TRBJ2-1,TRBV3-1/TRBV3-2,TRBD2,TGTGCCAGCAGCTCCCGACTAGCGGCCTACAATGAGCAGTTCTTC,CASSSRLAAYNEQFF
NA,TRBJ2-1,TRBV28,NA,TGTGCCAGCAGTTCCCCCCTGACAAACAATGAGCAGTTCTTC,CASSSPLTNNEQFF
NA,TRBJ2-1,TRBV12-3/TRBV12-4,TRBD1,TGTGCCAGCAAACTACAGGGGGCTGAGCAGTTCTTC,CASKLQGAEQFF
NA,TRBJ2-5,TRBV7-8,TRBD1,TGTGCCAGCAGCTTAGGGGACAGGGAGACCCAGTACTTC,CASSLGDRETQYF
NA,TRBJ1-5,TRBV18,NA,TGTGCCAGCTCACCGGTACATAGCAATCAGCCCCAGCATTTT,CASSPVHSNQPQHF
NA,TRBJ1-4,TRBV19,NA,TGTGCCAGTAGTGATAGGACAGATGAAAAACTGTTTTTT,CASSDRTDEKLFF
NA,TRBJ2-4,TRBV5-4,TRBD2,TGTGCCAGCAGCTTGGCCGTTGGGACTAGCGGGGGCATTCAGTACTTC,CASSLAVGTSGGIQYF
NA,TRBJ1-4,TRBV11-2,TRBD1,TGTGCCAGCAGCCGGGACAGGGGTAACGAAAAACTGTTTTTT,CASSRDRGNEKLFF
few,TRBJ2-7,TRBV6-2/TRBV6-3,NA,TGTGCCAGCACCCCCGACTACCCCTACGAGCAGTACTTC,CASTPDYPYEQYF
few,TRBJ1-1,TRBV5-1,NA,TGCGCCAGCAGCCACTGGCGGGGGCGCGAGGGCACTGAAGCTTTCTTT,CASSHWRGREGTEAFF
NA,TRBJ2-3,TRBV11-3,NA,TGTGCCAGCAGCTCTTCCTTGGCGGGAATCACAGATACGCAGTATTTT,CASSSSLAGITDTQYF
NA,TRBJ1-5,TRBV18,NA,TGTGCCAGCTCACCGTCGACACCCAATAGCAATCAGCCCCAGCATTTT,CASSPSTPNSNQPQHF
NA,TRBJ1-6,TRBV5-6,TRBD1,TGTGCCAGCAGCTCGCGACAGGGAGTCCTTAATTCACCCCTCCACTTT,CASSSRQGVLNSPLHF